This entry describes one T cell receptor beta chain. This CDR3 has 12 amino acids. Germline values: CDR1 SGHNT, CDR2 YYREEE (reference sequence). The germline V and J ends were trimmed by 2 bases and 3 bases, with 2 bases remaining between them. Generated by immunoSEQ multiplex PCR, the TCRdb table keeps only in-frame clones and is missing some. Seen here are some 250,000 clones, 90% to 95% observed once, and the top ten hold roughly 0.51%. This record comes from a study of T cell responses to AZD1222 COVID-19 vaccine. This clonotype was sampled from an adult who received the AZD1222 COVID-19 vaccine. Sequenced here: peripheral blood, sampled 28 days after the second AZD1222 dose. The V call is TRBV5-4, the J call TRBJ2-2; D unclear. In DNA form, the CDR3 reads TGTGCCAGCAGCTTTTACACCGGGGAGCTGTTTTTT. It is translated as CASSFYTGELFF. Full variable domain (rest looked up from reference TRBV5-4 and TRBJ2-2): ETGVTQSPTHLIKTRGQQVTLRCSSQSGHNTVSWYQQALGQGPQFIFQYYREEENGRGNFPPRFSGLQFPNYSSELNVNALELDDSALYLCASSFYTGELFFGEGSRLTVL.